The source of this T cell receptor (beta chain) is a study of T cell responses to AZD1222 COVID-19 vaccine. Worth noting for this clone: Its antigen is not identified.

General study findings and limits: Donors were chiefly white British, with a greater number of females, and clonal diversity was perhaps underestimated. Targets within unmutated variant regions were reportedly found for nearly half of spike-specific TCRs.

Profiling relied on immunoSEQ multiplex PCR, and the TCRdb table lists in-frame clones only, not all of them. Found here are 120,000 or so clones, around nine tenths of them singletons; the top ten hold around 1.8%. Between the trimmed V and J ends, which lost 7 bases and 2 bases, there was a span of 15 bases. The germline V gene has CDR1 MNHNY and CDR2 SVGAGI (reference sequence). This CDR3 has 15 residues. The receptor comes from an adult in good health. Sequencing was performed on peripheral blood, taken on day 0 of AZD1222 vaccination. V usage is TRBV6-6 and J usage is TRBJ1-5; tentative D call: TRBD1 (5 bases). CDR3 in amino acids: CASTFGGEGNQPQHF. In DNA form, the CDR3 reads TGTGCCAGCACTTTCGGGGGGGAGGGCAATCAGCCCCAGCATTTT.